This entry lists 25 T cell receptor beta chains sequenced from one sample in a study of T cells after yellow fever vaccination. TCRdb reprocessed the 5' RACE reads via MiXCR and lists one record per CDR3 protein. The sample contains 170,000 or so distinct CDR3 sequences, approximately 6.2% of which appear only once. The sample consisted of CD4+ T cells sorted from PBMCs, taken on the day of the first yellow fever vaccination. The receptors stem from a man younger than 35 who received the YFV17D yellow fever vaccine.

This clonotype appeared a few times. The chain combines TRBV10-3 with TRBJ2-3, with D uncertain. The germline V gene has CDR1 ENHRY and CDR2 SYGVKD. This CDR3 has 16 residues. The V and J ends lost 5 bases and 6 bases respectively, with 21 bases between them. The CDR3 region is CAISTSFEISADTQYF. In DNA, the CDR3 is TGTGCCATCAGTACTTCCTTCGAGATATCTGCGGATACGCAGTATTTT.

This clonotype was counted ten times or more. The V and J genes are TRBV7-2 and TRBJ1-4; 9 bases fit TRBD1. The V gene's germline CDR1 is SGHTA and CDR2 FQGNSA. There are 15 residues in the CDR3. The trim removed 2 bases at V and 4 bases at J, leaving 2 bases unmatched. CDR3 protein: CASSLRTGVNEKLFF. In nucleotides, the CDR3 is TGTGCCAGCAGCTTAAGGACAGGGGTTAATGAAAAACTGTTTTTT.

This clonotype was seen only a few times. A much larger clone differs from this one at a single base, so this may be a read error. This rearrangement joins TRBV20-1 to TRBJ2-1; maybe TRBD1 (6 bases). The V and J ends lost 0 bases and 10 bases respectively, with 10 bases between them. The CDR3 is made up of 12 amino acids. The germline V gene encodes CDR1 DFQATT and CDR2 SNEGSKA (reference sequence). This CDR3 reads CSAREGHLEQFF. The CDR3 DNA sequence: TGCAGTGCTAGAGAGGGACACCTAGAGCAGTTCTTC.

The chain combines TRBV5-1 with TRBJ2-3; TRBD2 matches 15 bases. Trimming removed 4 bases from V and 3 bases from J; junction bases left unmatched: 6. Germline V CDR1 and CDR2: SGHRS, YFSETQ. This CDR3 is built from 17 residues. The CDR3 coding sequence is TGCGCCAGCAGCCTAGGACTAGCGGGGGGGCCGACAGATACGCAGTATTTT. Protein: CASSLGLAGGPTDTQYF.

This clonotype was counted a single time. The chain joins TRBV9 to TRBJ2-6, with 7 bases that match TRBD1. The germline V gene encodes CDR1 SGDLS and CDR2 YYNGEE. The CDR3 sequence is 20 residues long. Germline trimming cut 4 bases from V and 4 bases from J; bases unmatched to any gene: 20. The CDR3 DNA follows: TGTGCCAGCAGCCCGCGACGGGGACAGAACCCCTCGAGGGGGGCCAACGTCCTGACTTTC. It encodes CASSPRRGQNPSRGANVLTF.

This clonotype has at least ten counts. The V gene is TRBV12-3 or TRBV12-4, the J gene TRBJ2-3, with 14 nucleotides matching TRBD2. The V and J ends lost 10 bases and 6 bases, in that order; junction bases with no gene match: 6. This CDR3 has 14 residues. DNA for the CDR3: TGTGCCACCCGACTAGCGGGGGGGCCGGATACGCAGTATTTT. It translates to CATRLAGGPDTQYF.

In its sample, this clonotype was seen many times. The chain joins TRBV29-1 to TRBJ2-2; possibly TRBD1 for D (6 bases). In germline, CDR1 is SQVTM, CDR2 ANQGSEA. V shed 4 bases and J shed 3 bases, with 12 bases lying between them. CDR3 length: 14 residues. This chain's CDR3 is CSVAGQSYTGELFF. CDR3 coding DNA: TGCAGCGTTGCAGGACAGAGCTACACCGGGGAGCTGTTTTTT.

The V and J genes are TRBV3-1 and TRBJ1-1; D is unclear. This CDR3 has 13 residues. Looked up from germline, CDR1 is LGHDT and CDR2 is YNNKEL (reference sequence). V was pared by 0 bases and J by 4 bases, with 6 bases between. The CDR3 DNA is TGTGCCAGCAGCCAAGAAGTCACCACTGAAGCTTTCTTT. Protein product: CASSQEVTTEAFF.

The chain employs TRBV12-3 or TRBV12-4 and TRBJ2-3, with TRBD2 matching 7 bases. This CDR3 is built from 11 residues. Trimming at V came to 6 bases and at J to 10 bases, leaving 4 bases not matched to a gene. The CDR3: CASRGRDAQYF. The CDR3, as DNA: TGTGCCAGCAGGGGGAGGGATGCGCAGTATTTT.

This clonotype has a handful of counts. This chain joins TRBV24-1 and TRBJ2-3; TRBD1 might be the D (7 bases). The ends were cut back, 5 bases at V and 1 base at J, with 15 bases in the middle. CDR3 length: 16 residues. Germline V gene sequence: CDR1 KGHDR, CDR2 SFDVKD. DNA for the CDR3: TGTGCCACCAGTGGTCCGGAGGGGGCCGGCACAGATACGCAGTATTTT. Translation gives CATSGPEGAGTDTQYF.

This clonotype came up many times. The rearrangement joins TRBV4-3 to TRBJ1-2, with unresolved D. V was cut by 0 bases and J by 4 bases, with 9 bases left in between. From germline, CDR1 is LGHNA and CDR2 YSLEER. This CDR3 spans 14 amino acids. CDR3 amino acids: CASSQERWTYGYTF. The DNA for the CDR3 is TGCGCCAGCAGCCAAGAACGGTGGACCTATGGCTACACCTTC.

This clonotype was counted between two and nine times. The V call is TRBV7-9, the J call TRBJ1-4, with D tentatively TRBD1 (6 bases). The ends were cut back, 7 bases at V and 8 bases at J, with 14 bases in the middle. In germline, CDR1 is SEHNR, CDR2 FQNEAQ (reference sequence). The CDR3 is 13 amino acids. The CDR3 DNA is TGTGCCAGCACCACAGGGACTGGAGAAAAACTGTTTTTT. Translated, it gives CASTTGTGEKLFF.

Note on this clonotype: A much bigger clone sits one base away, suggesting this may be a read error. The chain is built from TRBV7-9 and TRBJ1-1; D may be TRBD1 (5 bases). Trimming took off 5 bases at V and 9 bases at J, with 13 bases between the two ends. Germline values: CDR1 SEHNR, CDR2 FQNEAQ (reference sequence). The CDR3 sequence is 12 residues long. This CDR3 is CASSPINRQAFF. The CDR3 coding sequence is TGTGCCAGCAGCCCGATAAACAGGCAAGCTTTCTTT.

This clonotype occurred many times. This sequence joins TRBV6-2 or TRBV6-3 and TRBJ1-1; TRBD1 is a possible D gene (6 bases). Germline V gives CDR1 MNHEY, CDR2 SVGEGT. V lost 4 bases to trimming and J lost 1 base, with 13 bases between them. This CDR3 is 15 amino acids long. The CDR3 region has the DNA TGTGCCAGCAGTTCCCACAGGGCCACGAACACTGAAGCTTTCTTT. Its translation is CASSSHRATNTEAFF.

J is TRBJ2-5 and V is TRBV5-1; D ambiguous. Trimming took 9 bases from V and 2 from J, leaving 14 bases between them. The CDR3 spans 13 residues. The germline V gene encodes CDR1 SGHRS and CDR2 YFSETQ. The CDR3 sequence: CATPPHSQETQYF. Here the CDR3 DNA reads TGCGCCACCCCTCCGCACTCTCAAGAGACCCAGTACTTC.

V and J are TRBV7-9 and TRBJ2-3; a weak D match, TRBD2 (5 bases). The germline gives CDR1 SEHNR, CDR2 FQNEAQ (reference sequence). This CDR3 is 15 amino acids long. V gave up 3 bases and J gave up 3 bases, with 13 bases separating them. CDR3 nucleotides: TGTGCCAGCAGCTTTGGGGTCAGCGGAACAGATACGCAGTATTTT. It yields the protein CASSFGVSGTDTQYF.

This clonotype was observed a few times. V usage is TRBV11-2 and J usage is TRBJ1-1; D gene uncertain. The CDR3 has 13 residues. The germline gives CDR1 SGHAT, CDR2 FQNNGV. V gave up 5 bases and J gave up 1 base, with 8 bases separating them. The CDR3 DNA reads TGTGCCAGCAGCGCACGCCAGAACACTGAAGCTTTCTTT. This sequence encodes CASSARQNTEAFF.

J is TRBJ2-2 and V is TRBV6-1; 8 bases are a match to TRBD2. From germline, CDR1 is MNHNS and CDR2 SASEGT. V trimming: 11 bases; J trimming: 3 bases; junction bases outside the gene matches: 5. This CDR3 is 13 amino acids long. The DNA for the CDR3 is TGTGCCTCGGGACTAGGTTACACCGGGGAGCTGTTTTTT. Amino acids: CASGLGYTGELFF.

This clonotype was recorded at least ten times. The genes are TRBV7-2 and TRBJ1-1; 7 nucleotides match TRBD1. The germline V gene encodes CDR1 SGHTA and CDR2 FQGNSA. The CDR3 loop spans 13 amino acids. With 4 bases clipped from V and 4 bases from J, the junction kept 3 bases outside the gene matches. The CDR3 sequence: CASSSPGGTEAFF. The CDR3 DNA is TGTGCCAGCAGCTCTCCAGGGGGCACTGAAGCTTTCTTT.

This clonotype appeared many times. This chain joins TRBV14 and TRBJ1-4; TRBD1 agrees at 8 bases. The trim removed 2 bases at V and 6 bases at J, leaving 5 bases unmatched. There are 15 residues in the CDR3. Per the germline V gene, CDR1 is SGHDN and CDR2 is FVKESK. This CDR3 reads CASSQRQGSDEKLFF. The CDR3 region has the DNA TGTGCCAGCAGCCAAAGACAGGGGTCGGATGAAAAACTGTTTTTT. The whole variable domain, remainder taken from reference TRBV14 and TRBJ1-4, is EAGVTQFPSHSVIEKGQTVTLRCDPISGHDNLYWYRRVMGKEIKFLLHFVKESKQDESGMPNNRFLAERTGGTYSTLKVQPAELEDSGVYFCASSQRQGSDEKLFFGSGTQLSVL.

This clonotype has a handful of counts. This chain uses TRBV12-3 or TRBV12-4 with TRBJ1-5, with TRBD1 matching 8 bases. J gave up 4 bases and V 7 bases, and 6 bases lay outside the gene matches. This CDR3 contains 14 residues. CDR3 in amino acids: CASTADRANQPQHF. The CDR3 DNA is TGTGCCAGCACCGCGGACAGGGCAAATCAGCCCCAGCATTTT.

The gene calls are TRBV6-1 and TRBJ1-6, with a possible D match to TRBD1 (6 bases). This CDR3 has 16 residues. Germline CDR1 and CDR2: MNHNS and SASEGT. The germline V and J ends were trimmed by 7 bases and 1 base, with 14 bases remaining between them. The CDR3 sequence: CASKTYGTSYNSPLHF. The CDR3 DNA reads as TGTGCCAGCAAAACCTACGGGACATCCTATAATTCACCCCTCCACTTT.

Ten or more counts support this clonotype. The chain couples TRBV3-1 to TRBJ2-2; D might be TRBD1 or TRBD2, each matching 6 bases. The CDR3 loop spans 13 amino acids. Germline V CDR1 and CDR2: LGHDT, YNNKEL (reference sequence). The germline V and J ends were trimmed by 3 bases and 6 bases, with 8 bases remaining between them. CDR3 region: CASSHGGPGELFF. The CDR3 DNA reads TGTGCCAGCAGCCACGGGGGCCCCGGGGAGCTGTTTTTT.

On this clonotype itself: A much more abundant neighbour one base away suggests this may be a read error. The gene calls are TRBV5-1 and TRBJ2-5, with D unresolved. Germline lookup yields CDR1 SGHRS and CDR2 YFSETQ. The V gene lost 4 bases and the J gene lost 0 bases, with 16 bases spanning the gap. The CDR3 has 16 residues. This chain's CDR3 is CASSLLGMGNQETQYF. The CDR3 DNA reads as TGCGCCAGCAGCCTCCTAGGCATGGGGAACCAAGAGACCCAGTACTTC.

This chain joins TRBV5-1 and TRBJ2-2; 10 positions agree with TRBD2. Germline lookup yields CDR1 SGHRS and CDR2 YFSETQ. The length of the CDR3 is 16 residues. With 2 bases clipped from V and 6 bases from J, the junction kept 7 bases outside the gene matches. The CDR3, as DNA: TGCGCCAGCAGCTTCCCCAGCGGGGGGGCCGCCGGGGAGCTGTTTTTT. This gives the protein CASSFPSGGAAGELFF.